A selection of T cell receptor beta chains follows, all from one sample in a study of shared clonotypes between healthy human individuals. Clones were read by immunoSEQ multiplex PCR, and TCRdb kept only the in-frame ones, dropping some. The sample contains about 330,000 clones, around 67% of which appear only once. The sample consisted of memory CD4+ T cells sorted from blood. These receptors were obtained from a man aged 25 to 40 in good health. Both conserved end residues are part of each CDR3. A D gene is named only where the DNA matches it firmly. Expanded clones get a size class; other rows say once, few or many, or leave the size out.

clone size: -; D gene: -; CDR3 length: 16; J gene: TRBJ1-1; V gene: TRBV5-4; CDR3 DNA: TGTGCCAGCAGCCCTGGGGACTCCGGGCCGAATCCTGAAGCTTTCTTT; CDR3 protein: CASSPGDSGPNPEAFF
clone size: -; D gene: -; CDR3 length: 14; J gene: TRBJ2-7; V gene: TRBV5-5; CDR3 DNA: TGTGCCAGCAGCCTTTCGACCTTGGCGAACGAGCAGTACTTC; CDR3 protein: CASSLSTLANEQYF
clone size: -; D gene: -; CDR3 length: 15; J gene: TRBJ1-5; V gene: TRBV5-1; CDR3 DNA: TGCGCCAGCAGCTTGGGGGCCGACCAATTCCAGCCCCAGCATTTT; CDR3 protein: CASSLGADQFQPQHF
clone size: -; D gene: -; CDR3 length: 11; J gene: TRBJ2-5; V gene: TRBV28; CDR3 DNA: TGTGCCAGCAGAGATGCAGGGACCCAGTACTTC; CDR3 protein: CASRDAGTQYF
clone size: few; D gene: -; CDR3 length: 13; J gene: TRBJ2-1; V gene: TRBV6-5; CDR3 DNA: TGTGCCAGCCGTTTAAAGTGGGACAATGAGCAGTTCTTC; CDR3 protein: CASRLKWDNEQFF
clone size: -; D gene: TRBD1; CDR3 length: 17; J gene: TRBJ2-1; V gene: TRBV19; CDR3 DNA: TGTGCCAGTAGTATAGCGACCGGGACAGGGCTATACAATGAGCAGTTCTTC; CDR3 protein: CASSIATGTGLYNEQFF
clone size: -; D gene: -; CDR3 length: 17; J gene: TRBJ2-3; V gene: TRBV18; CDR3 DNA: TGTGCCAGCTCACAGACAAATCAGGGGAAAATAGGGCATACGCAGTATTTT; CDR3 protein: CASSQTNQGKIGHTQYF
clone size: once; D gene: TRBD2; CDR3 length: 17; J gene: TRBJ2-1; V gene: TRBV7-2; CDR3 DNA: TGTGCCAGCAGCTTAGCCCGACTAGCGGGAGGGTACAATGAGCAGTTCTTC; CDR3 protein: CASSLARLAGGYNEQFF
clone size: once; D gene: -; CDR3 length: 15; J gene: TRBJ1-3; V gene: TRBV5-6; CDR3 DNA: TGTGCCAGCAGCTTGGGACCCTCCTCTGGAAACACCATATATTTT; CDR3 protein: CASSLGPSSGNTIYF
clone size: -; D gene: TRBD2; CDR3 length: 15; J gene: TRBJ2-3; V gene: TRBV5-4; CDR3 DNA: TGTGCCAGCAGCTCCGCCCCTAGCGGGAGTGGTACGCAGTATTTT; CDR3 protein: CASSSAPSGSGTQYF
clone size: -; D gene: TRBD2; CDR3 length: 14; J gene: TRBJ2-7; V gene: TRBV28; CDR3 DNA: TGTGCCAGCACTTCCTCGGGGGGAGGGCGAAAGCAGTACTTC; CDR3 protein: CASTSSGGGRKQYF
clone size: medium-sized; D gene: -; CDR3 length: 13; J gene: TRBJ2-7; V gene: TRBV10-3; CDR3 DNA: TGTGCCATCAGTTCCTCCCAGCCCTACGAGCAGTACTTC; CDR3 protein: CAISSSQPYEQYF
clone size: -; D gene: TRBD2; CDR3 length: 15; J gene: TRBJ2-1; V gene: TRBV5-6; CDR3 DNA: TGTGCCAGCAGCTCCCGGGACTATTCGTCCAATGAGCAGTTCTTC; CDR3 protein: CASSSRDYSSNEQFF
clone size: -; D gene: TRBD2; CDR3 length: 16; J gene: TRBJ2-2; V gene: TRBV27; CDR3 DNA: TGTGCCAGCAGTTTAGTGGCGGGAGCGAGCACCGGGGAGCTGTTTTTT; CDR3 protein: CASSLVAGASTGELFF
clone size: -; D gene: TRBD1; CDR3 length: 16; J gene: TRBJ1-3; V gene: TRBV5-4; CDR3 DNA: TGTGCCAGCAGCTCCCGACAGGGGAGCTCTGGAAACACCATATATTTT; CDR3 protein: CASSSRQGSSGNTIYF
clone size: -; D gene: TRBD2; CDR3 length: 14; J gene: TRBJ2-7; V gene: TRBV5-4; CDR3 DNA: TGTGCCAGCAGCACCCCCACTGCGGGAGACGAGCAGTACTTC; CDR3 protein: CASSTPTAGDEQYF
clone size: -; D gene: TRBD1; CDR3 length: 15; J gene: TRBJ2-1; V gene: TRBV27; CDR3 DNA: TGTGCCAGCAGTCTTCGACAGGGTCCCTACAATGAGCAGTTCTTC; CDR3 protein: CASSLRQGPYNEQFF
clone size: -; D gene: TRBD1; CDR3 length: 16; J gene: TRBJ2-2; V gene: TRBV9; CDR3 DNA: TGTGCCAGCAGCGTCGGGACAGGTGGAATCGCCGGGGAGCTGTTTTTT; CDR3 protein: CASSVGTGGIAGELFF
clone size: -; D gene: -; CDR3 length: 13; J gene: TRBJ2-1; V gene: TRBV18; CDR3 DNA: TGTGCCAGCTCACCCGCTCCCTCAAATGAGCAGTTCTTC; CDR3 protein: CASSPAPSNEQFF
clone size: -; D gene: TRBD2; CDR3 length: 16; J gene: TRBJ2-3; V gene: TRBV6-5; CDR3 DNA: TGTGCCAGCAGTTGGGGACTAGCGGCGAGCACAGATACGCAGTATTTT; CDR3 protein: CASSWGLAASTDTQYF